What follows are 9 T cell receptor beta chains derived from one specimen sequenced in a study of blood T cell repertoires in COVID-19. Sequencing used immunoSEQ multiplex PCR; TCRdb keeps in-frame clones, though not all of them. The sample has around 81,000 clones, 83% seen once; the top ten hold around two fifths. Material: peripheral blood. The source is an older man with acute or convalescent COVID-19.

The genes are TRBV18 and TRBJ1-2; 7 nucleotides match TRBD1. The length of the CDR3 is 14 residues. Germline V lookup: CDR1 KGHSH, CDR2 LQKENI. Germline trimming cut 6 bases from V and 6 bases from J; bases unmatched to any gene: 10. The CDR3 loop is CASSIDRVSDGYTF. The CDR3, as DNA: TGTGCCAGCTCTATCGACAGGGTGTCGGATGGCTACACCTTC.

The rearrangement joins TRBV7-3 to TRBJ2-2; a possible D gene is TRBD2 (6 bases). V was clipped by 5 bases and J by 2 bases, with 9 bases between them. The CDR3 has 14 residues. Germline V gene data show CDR1 as SGHTA and CDR2 as FQGTGA. The CDR3 DNA reads TGTGCCAGCAGCCCGGGACTCAACACCGGGGAGCTGTTTTTT. This translates into CASSPGLNTGELFF.

The chain carries TRBV18 and TRBJ1-2, with 9 nucleotides matching TRBD1. This CDR3 contains 15 residues. Germline V gene lookup returns CDR1 KGHSH and CDR2 LQKENI. V lost 3 bases, J lost 3 bases, and 5 bases stayed unmatched. The CDR3 nucleotides are TGTGCCAGCTCACCGACGGACAGGGGTCACTATGGCTACACCTTC. Translating it yields CASSPTDRGHYGYTF.

The chain employs TRBV5-4 and TRBJ1-2; weak D call: TRBD1 (5 bases). The CDR3 has 14 residues. V lost 1 base, J lost 4 bases, and 11 bases lay in between. Germline V lookup: CDR1 SGHNT, CDR2 YYREEE (reference sequence). This chain's CDR3 is CASSLSQGSYGYTF. CDR3 DNA: TGTGCCAGCAGCTTGTCGCAGGGATCCTATGGCTACACCTTC. The complete variable domain, with remaining parts taken from reference TRBV5-4 and TRBJ1-2, reads ETGVTQSPTHLIKTRGQQVTLRCSSQSGHNTVSWYQQALGQGPQFIFQYYREEENGRGNFPPRFSGLQFPNYSSELNVNALELDDSALYLCASSLSQGSYGYTFGSGTRLTVV.

The chain links TRBV5-1 to TRBJ2-3, with 8 bases that match TRBD2. The CDR3 is 14 residues long. V was pared by 0 bases and J by 4 bases, with 1 base of the junction left unmatched. The germline V gene encodes CDR1 SGHRS and CDR2 YFSETQ. CDR3 nucleotides: TGCGCCAGCAGCTTGGCGGGAGGGCCAGATACGCAGTATTTT. Translation: CASSLAGGPDTQYF.

The chain employs TRBV5-6 and TRBJ1-6, with 7 bases matching TRBD1. The V and J ends lost 1 base and 7 bases, in that order; junction bases with no gene match: 8. Germline lookup yields CDR1 SGHDT and CDR2 YYEEEE. The CDR3 covers 16 residues. This chain's CDR3 is CASSLYTGEVNSPLHF. The CDR3 nucleotides read TGTGCCAGCAGCTTGTATACAGGGGAGGTAAATTCACCCCTCCACTTT. Based on the CDR3 plus reference TRBV5-6 and TRBJ1-6, the full variable domain is DAGVTQSPTHLIKTRGQQVTLRCSPKSGHDTVSWYQQALGQGPQFIFQYYEEEERQRGNFPDRFSGHQFPNYSSELNVNALLLGDSALYLCASSLYTGEVNSPLHFGNGTRLTVT.

This clone was found once. V and J are TRBV6-6 and TRBJ1-4; 9 nucleotides align to TRBD1. This CDR3 has 15 residues. J lost 8 bases, V lost 4 bases, and 8 bases had no gene match. Germline loops: CDR1 MNHNY, CDR2 SVGAGI (reference sequence). The CDR3 region is CASSSRTGEKEKLFF. DNA of the CDR3: TGTGCCAGCAGTTCTAGGACAGGGGAGAAGGAAAAACTGTTTTTT.

The chain joins TRBV6-2 or TRBV6-3 to TRBJ1-1; no clear D gene. The V and J ends lost 0 bases and 1 base respectively, with 15 bases between them. This CDR3 is 17 amino acids long. The V gene's germline CDR1 is MNHEY and CDR2 SVGEGT. The CDR3: CASSYSSTRRRNTEAFF. CDR3 nucleotides: TGTGCCAGCAGTTACTCGAGTACCCGACGGAGGAACACTGAAGCTTTCTTT.

V gene TRBV5-1 combines with J gene TRBJ1-4; maybe TRBD1 (5 bases). V was shortened by 2 bases and J by 3 bases, with 20 bases between the two germline ends. The CDR3 runs 18 residues. Germline assignment: CDR1 SGHRS and CDR2 YFSETQ. The CDR3: CASSFGTGSQPPNEKLFF. The DNA of the CDR3 is TGCGCCAGCAGCTTCGGGACCGGGAGTCAGCCACCTAATGAAAAACTGTTTTTT.